This T cell receptor (beta chain) was recovered during a study of cytomegalovirus exposure and HLA in healthy donors. Overall study findings and caveats: A list of approximately 160 TCR beta chains associated with cytomegalovirus was given. A cluster of highly shared sequence variants was likely a sequencing artifact.

This clone was observed a single time. Its target is unknown. V was trimmed by 4 bases and J by 4 bases, leaving 11 bases between them. CDR3 size: 13 residues. Germline CDR1 is SGHRS and CDR2 is YFSETQ. PCR primers comprised 60 Vbeta and 13 Jbeta primers. Generated by immunoSEQ multiplex PCR, the TCRdb table keeps only in-frame clones and is missing some. This table has around 120,000 clones, roughly 80% appearing once. This clonotype was obtained from a female donor in good health and CMV-seropositive. Sequencing was performed on PBMCs. The chain employs TRBV5-1 and TRBJ2-5, with TRBD1 as a possible D gene (6 bases). This CDR3 reads CASSPGAGETQYF. In DNA form, the CDR3 reads TGCGCCAGCAGCCCAGGGGCAGGAGAGACCCAGTACTTC.